These T cell receptor beta chains were read from a single sample in a study of response to subunit inactivated influenza vaccine. In TCRdb, the RT-PCR reads were re-called with MiXCR into one record per CDR3 protein. The repertoire consists of about 310,000 distinct CDR3 sequences, with just over 20% occurring once and the leading ten covering roughly a tenth. Sequencing used PBMCs from blood, obtained 21 months after vaccination. The receptors come from a man between 50 and 69 years old who received an inactivated influenza vaccine. The conserved cysteine and the conserved F or W are not part of the CDR3 here. A D gene is named only where the DNA matches it firmly.

-	TRBV5-5	TRBJ1-5	ASSPRGAGANNQPQH
-	TRBV7-2	TRBJ2-5	ASSSPAPSDTETQY
-	TRBV12-3/TRBV12-4	TRBJ2-3	ASSPETVVLTDTQY
-	TRBV28	TRBJ2-3	ASSSPWGTQY
-	TRBV5-1	TRBJ1-4	ASSRGNLGSTNEKLF
TRBD2	TRBV30	TRBJ2-3	AWTGGGASTDTQY
-	TRBV9	TRBJ2-2	ASSVDPTGELF
-	TRBV7-8	TRBJ2-3	ASSLALAGYTDTQY
-	TRBV25-1	TRBJ1-1	ASSEYSEGNTEAF
TRBD1	TRBV19	TRBJ1-1	AVRQQGSNTEAF
-	TRBV3-1	TRBJ2-1	ASSRGLNNEQF
-	TRBV9	TRBJ1-4	ASSATSGQLVNEKLF
TRBD1	TRBV29-1	TRBJ2-3	SVAPGQSTDTQY
-	TRBV6-1	TRBJ1-2	ASSQDSNYGYT
-	TRBV5-1	TRBJ1-1	ASSLPQSNTEAF
TRBD1	TRBV7-2	TRBJ2-7	ASSLDRVYEQY
-	TRBV6-2/TRBV6-3	TRBJ2-3	ASSYPENTDTQY
-	TRBV15	TRBJ1-1	ATSRDSGMFTEAF
-	TRBV6-5	TRBJ2-1	ASSFDRSSYNEQF
TRBD2	TRBV12-3/TRBV12-4	TRBJ2-4	ASSFGEGLAKNIQY
-	TRBV29-1	TRBJ1-1	SVVGRLGFLEAF
TRBD1	TRBV18	TRBJ2-7	ASSPGTGGRSEQY
-	TRBV7-8	TRBJ2-1	ASSPRQASNEQF
TRBD2	TRBV6-5	TRBJ2-1	ASSRESAGGHEQF
-	TRBV20-1	TRBJ2-4	SARGLGNIQY
TRBD1	TRBV4-2	TRBJ1-2	ASSRSPQGDYGYT
-	TRBV28	TRBJ1-6	ANSFLGRGNSPLH
TRBD1	TRBV5-6	TRBJ1-5	ASSLFTGQVNNQPQH
TRBD2	TRBV11-2	TRBJ2-1	ASSLGLAGFYNEQF
-	TRBV5-1	TRBJ2-1	ASSLGGRLSYNEQF
TRBD2	TRBV5-4	TRBJ2-3	ASSQGLAGGLDTQY
-	TRBV4-2	TRBJ2-4	ASSQGLSNIQY
-	TRBV20-1	TRBJ2-7	SAGGGLGSYEQY
-	TRBV7-9	TRBJ1-1	ASSLPGRETEAF
-	TRBV7-9	TRBJ2-3	ASSSTYTDTQY
-	TRBV9	TRBJ2-5	ASSVQETQY
-	TRBV6-2/TRBV6-3	TRBJ2-2	ASSYDRVYTGELF
-	TRBV28	TRBJ2-1	ASSLKFAASYNEQF
TRBD1	TRBV20-1	TRBJ1-1	SARRGQENTEAF
-	TRBV7-9	TRBJ1-4	ASSLRPGGTNEKLF
-	TRBV6-1	TRBJ2-6	ASSPGRANVLT
TRBD1	TRBV4-2	TRBJ2-7	ASSHGQGWSYEQY
-	TRBV5-1	TRBJ1-1	ASSLGAGTFTEAF
TRBD2	TRBV28	TRBJ2-5	ASSLLLAGIQETQY
TRBD1	TRBV7-2	TRBJ1-1	ASSPGQGEALVTEAF
-	TRBV29-1	TRBJ1-2	SVDWGSYGYT
-	TRBV4-1	TRBJ1-2	ASSQEGPGLYAGYT
TRBD1	TRBV20-1	TRBJ1-5	SAVPGTGGRQPQH
-	TRBV15	TRBJ1-2	ATSRDLQTTYGYT
TRBD1	TRBV4-2	TRBJ1-3	ASSRQGQTASRNTIY
-	TRBV6-1	TRBJ1-2	ASSEQANYGYT
-	TRBV6-2/TRBV6-3	TRBJ1-2	ASSYDRAIGGYGYT
TRBD1	TRBV5-1	TRBJ2-1	ASSLLQGPSYNEQF